This T cell receptor beta chain was sequenced during a study of CD8+CD57+ T cells in acquired aplastic anemia. Study-wide findings and caveats: In CD8+ cells, Simpson's diversity showed no significant difference between patients and controls.

Genomic DNA was employed as the template in profiling TCR beta VDJ and CDR3. From the reads, TCRdb called clonotypes with MiXCR, one entry per CDR3 protein. The sample lists under 200,000 distinct CDR3 sequences, 64% occurring once. The CDR3 consists of 12 residues. Trimming at V came to 7 bases and at J to 4 bases, leaving 7 bases not matched to a gene. The germline gives CDR1 SQVTM, CDR2 ANQGSEA. Of note for this clonotype: The antigen is unknown.

This clonotype was obtained from a human donor with severe aplastic anemia or a healthy control (not recorded which). The sample comprised sorted CD4+, CD8+, or CD8+CD57+ T cells (not recorded which) from PBMCs. The genes are TRBV29-1 and TRBJ2-7, with 7 nucleotides matching TRBD2. The CDR3, as DNA: TGCAGCGCAGCGGGGCTAGCGTACGAGCAGTACTTC. Amino acids: CSAAGLAYEQYF.